This TCR beta chain was sequenced in a study of cytomegalovirus exposure and HLA in healthy donors. Findings and caveats of the study: Most likely, a cluster of highly shared sequence variants arose as a sequencing artifact. The classifier was said to identify cytomegalovirus status with high specificity and sensitivity. The authors confirmed in vitro that three CMV-associated chains were specific for CMV antigens. Later work showed greater clonal expansion in HLA-associated TCR beta chains than in equally common others.

In the PCR, 60 Vbeta and 13 Jbeta primers were used. Method: immunoSEQ multiplex PCR; TCRdb's copy keeps in-frame clones and lacks some. The repertoire includes about 110,000 clones, roughly 69% of them detected once, and approximately 5.5% sits in the top ten. Germline V gives CDR1 SGDLS, CDR2 YYNGEE. Trimming removed 2 bases at V and 2 bases at J, with 10 bases between. This CDR3 is built from 15 residues. This clone was observed a few times. Antigen: not known. The rearrangement joins TRBV9 to TRBJ2-2; TRBD2 might be the D (7 bases). This clonotype originated in an older woman in good health and CMV-seropositive. Material for sequencing was PBMCs. The DNA of the CDR3 is TGTGCCAGCAGCGTGACGGGGGGCAACACCGGGGAGCTGTTTTTT. This gives the protein CASSVTGGNTGELFF.